Presented here are 23 T cell receptor beta chains from one specimen sequenced in a study of blood T cell repertoires in COVID-19. Assay used: immunoSEQ multiplex PCR; TCRdb lists only in-frame clones, some missing. The table has about 280,000 clones, around 85% seen once. Material: PBMCs or T cells enriched from blood (not recorded which). Every receptor here comes from a woman in her thirties or forties who had recovered from COVID-19.

The genes are TRBV2 and TRBJ2-2; D gene ambiguous. Germline V gene data show CDR1 as SNHLY and CDR2 as FYNNEI. Trimming shortened V by 6 bases and J by 0 bases, and 11 bases separated the two germline ends. The CDR3 spans 15 residues. The CDR3 is CASRSQTSNTGELFF. The CDR3 bases are TGTGCCAGCAGGTCCCAGACATCGAACACCGGGGAGCTGTTTTTT.

The chain carries TRBV3-1 (or the pseudogene TRBV3-2) and TRBJ2-1; D is perhaps TRBD1 (6 bases). The CDR3 has 13 residues. V lost 1 base to trimming and J lost 9 bases, with 10 bases between them. Germline V gene sequence: CDR1 LGHDT, CDR2 YNNKEL (reference sequence). The chain's CDR3 is CASSQALGGEQFF. The CDR3 coding sequence is TGTGCCAGCAGCCAAGCCCTAGGGGGTGAGCAGTTCTTC.

This rearrangement joins TRBV9 to TRBJ1-6; tentatively, D is TRBD1 (6 bases). The CDR3 runs to 13 residues. Germline CDR1 and CDR2: SGDLS and YYNGEE. Trimming cost V 4 bases and J 7 bases, with 9 bases left between them. The CDR3 here is CASSTTGNSPLHF. In DNA form, the CDR3 reads TGTGCCAGCAGCACCACAGGGAATTCACCCCTCCACTTT.

V and J are TRBV18 and TRBJ1-3, with 7 bases matching TRBD1. Trimming cost V 10 bases and J 4 bases; bases outside gene matches: 10. This CDR3 contains 14 residues. Per the germline V gene, CDR1 is KGHSH and CDR2 is LQKENI. CDR3 sequence: CAILTGAGGNTIYF. The DNA for the CDR3 is TGTGCCATCTTAACAGGGGCCGGCGGAAACACCATATATTTT.

The chain employs TRBV7-2 and TRBJ1-1, with D perhaps TRBD1 (5 bases). The CDR3 consists of 11 residues. Looked up from germline, CDR1 is SGHTA and CDR2 is FQGNSA. Trimming took off 2 bases at V and 13 bases at J, with 11 bases between the two ends. This CDR3 is CASSLNEGVFF. The CDR3 DNA reads as TGTGCCAGCAGCTTAAACGAAGGGGTTTTCTTT. The full variable domain, with the rest looked up from reference TRBV7-2 and TRBJ1-1, is GAGVSQSPSNKVTEKGKDVELRCDPISGHTALYWYRQSLGQGLEFLIYFQGNSAPDKSGLPSDRFSAERTGGSVSTLTIQRTQQEDSAVYLCASSLNEGVFFGQGTRLTVV.

The chain couples TRBV6-6 to TRBJ2-5; 13 bases align to TRBD2. The CDR3 is 21 amino acids. The V gene's germline CDR1 is MNHNY and CDR2 SVGAGI (reference sequence). V lost 6 bases and J lost 2; bases outside the gene matches: 21. CDR3 region: CASSKTGTGRLAGGKQETQYF. CDR3 nucleotide sequence: TGTGCCAGCAGCAAGACCGGGACAGGGCGACTAGCGGGAGGAAAACAAGAGACCCAGTACTTC.

The chain is built from TRBV7-2 and TRBJ2-2; 7 bases are a match to TRBD2. This CDR3 region has 16 residues. V trimming: 5 bases; J trimming: 0 bases; junction bases outside the gene matches: 6. Germline CDR1 reads SGHTA; CDR2 reads FQGNSA. This chain's CDR3 is CASSETGTTNTGELFF. CDR3 nucleotides: TGTGCCAGCAGCGAGACCGGGACTACGAACACCGGGGAGCTGTTTTTT.

V gene TRBV7-2 combines with J gene TRBJ2-2, with 7 positions matching TRBD2. The V and J ends lost 5 bases and 7 bases, in that order; junction bases with no gene match: 7. CDR3 length equals 14 residues. The germline V gene encodes CDR1 SGHTA and CDR2 FQGNSA. The CDR3 DNA reads as TGTGCCAGCAGCCACGTGGGAGGGGACGGGGAGCTGTTTTTT. This gives the protein CASSHVGGDGELFF.

J is TRBJ1-3 and V is TRBV29-1, with no clear D. The CDR3 contains 14 residues. Between the trimmed V and J ends, which lost 4 bases and 4 bases, there was a span of 14 bases. Germline CDR1 SQVTM, CDR2 ANQGSEA. The CDR3 loop reads CSVAVGAGGNTIYF. CDR3 DNA: TGCAGCGTTGCCGTGGGAGCCGGGGGAAACACCATATATTTT.

The rearrangement joins TRBV3-1 (or the pseudogene TRBV3-2) to TRBJ2-2; possible D gene TRBD2, 5 bases. The germline V gene has CDR1 LGHDT and CDR2 YNNKEL (reference sequence). Trimming cost V 5 bases and J 0 bases, with 13 bases left between them. This CDR3 contains 16 residues. The chain's CDR3 is CASSIDYTPNTGELFF. Written as DNA, the CDR3 is TGTGCCAGCAGCATCGACTATACCCCGAACACCGGGGAGCTGTTTTTT.

J is TRBJ1-1 and V is TRBV28, with D unclear. V lost 7 bases, J lost 10 bases, and 16 bases lay in between. The V gene's germline CDR1 is MDHEN and CDR2 SYDVKM. CDR3 length equals 12 residues. The CDR3 region is CASTGGLFGAFF. The CDR3 DNA follows: TGTGCCAGCACCGGAGGGTTATTTGGAGCTTTCTTT.

The rearrangement links TRBV4-1 to TRBJ2-3, with 10 bases fitting TRBD1. From germline, CDR1 is MGHRA and CDR2 YSYEKL. The CDR3 consists of 15 residues. V lost 1 base and J lost 5; bases outside the gene matches: 3. CDR3 in amino acids: CASSQAGQGGDTQYF. CDR3 DNA: TGCGCCAGCAGCCAAGCCGGACAGGGGGGAGATACGCAGTATTTT.

The chain combines TRBV7-8 with TRBJ2-7; TRBD2 aligns across 8 bases. Germline assignment: CDR1 SGHVS and CDR2 FQNEAQ. V gave up 4 bases and J gave up 3 bases; unmatched junction bases: 11. This CDR3 has 16 amino acids. In DNA form, the CDR3 reads TGTGCCAGCAGCTCAGGCCGGGGGGGGGCTCACTACGAGCAGTACTTC. As protein: CASSSGRGGAHYEQYF.

This clone came up a few times. The V gene is TRBV6-5, the J gene TRBJ1-2, with D possibly being TRBD1 (6 bases). The germline gives CDR1 MNHEY, CDR2 SVGAGI. The CDR3 runs 14 residues. V was cut by 6 bases and J by 4 bases, with 15 bases left in between. CDR3 sequence: CASSLDSAVYGYTF. Written as DNA, the CDR3 is TGTGCCAGCAGCTTGGACAGCGCAGTCTATGGCTACACCTTC.

V is TRBV5-4 and J is TRBJ2-1; 9 nucleotides agree with TRBD2. J was trimmed by 4 bases and V by 4 bases; bases with no gene match: 9. This CDR3 is 16 amino acids long. The germline CDR1 and CDR2 sequences are SGHNT and YYREEE (reference sequence). The DNA of the CDR3 is TGTGCCAGCAGCCCGAGAGGCGGGAGGGCTTACAATGAGCAGTTCTTC. This sequence encodes CASSPRGGRAYNEQFF.

This clone was seen just once. This sequence joins TRBV27 and TRBJ1-6; 8 bases line up with TRBD1. CDR1 is MNHEY, CDR2 SMNVEV, per germline (reference sequence). The CDR3 consists of 13 residues. The junction had 2 bases not matched to a gene; V was cut back by 6 bases and J by 7 bases. The chain's CDR3 is CASRGQANSPLHF. The DNA for the CDR3 is TGTGCCAGCAGGGGACAGGCCAATTCACCCCTCCACTTT.

The rearrangement joins TRBV5-6 to TRBJ2-2, with TRBD1 identical over 7 bases. This CDR3 is built from 15 residues. V shed 2 bases and J 3 bases; nucleotides not matched to a gene: 4. Germline-derived CDR1 and CDR2 are SGHDT and YYEEEE. The CDR3 DNA sequence: TGTGCCAGCAGCTTACGACAGGGCGACACCGGGGAGCTGTTTTTT. Translation gives CASSLRQGDTGELFF.

The chain combines TRBV14 with TRBJ2-3; D is unresolved. The ends were cut back, 4 bases at V and 4 bases at J, with 9 bases in the middle. The CDR3 has 13 residues. Germline V gene sequence: CDR1 SGHDN, CDR2 FVKESK. The CDR3 here is CASSPFLSDTQYF. CDR3 sequence (DNA): TGTGCCAGCAGCCCCTTCCTGTCAGATACGCAGTATTTT.

The chain is built from TRBV19 and TRBJ2-5; TRBD1 agrees at 7 bases. Unmatched junction bases numbered 4, after V lost 1 base and J lost 2 bases. CDR3 length: 15 residues. In germline, CDR1 is LNHDA, CDR2 SQIVND (reference sequence). The CDR3 DNA follows: TGTGCCAGTAGTATAGTCCGGGACAGACAAGAGACCCAGTACTTC. Protein: CASSIVRDRQETQYF.

This chain links TRBV28 with TRBJ2-7; 13 positions match TRBD2. The CDR3 runs to 15 residues. Germline CDR1 and CDR2: MDHEN and SYDVKM. The V segment lost 6 bases and the J segment 2 bases; nucleotides outside the gene matches: 4. CDR3 nucleotide sequence: TGTGCCAGCAGGGTACTAGCGGGAGGGACCTACGAGCAGTACTTC. It translates to CASRVLAGGTYEQYF.

The chain recombines TRBV7-9 with TRBJ2-2; D perhaps matches TRBD2 (5 bases). Germline V gene data show CDR1 as SEHNR and CDR2 as FQNEAQ (reference sequence). The ends were cut back, 5 bases at V and 5 bases at J, with 12 bases in the middle. This CDR3 spans 14 amino acids. This CDR3 reads CASSPEVRTGELFF. CDR3 DNA: TGTGCCAGCAGCCCGGAGGTGAGGACCGGGGAGCTGTTTTTT.

The V gene is TRBV5-5, the J gene TRBJ1-2, with TRBD1 identical over 10 bases. V was clipped by 1 base and J by 7 bases; unmatched bases: 7. The CDR3 is 15 residues long. Germline V gene sequence: CDR1 SGHKS, CDR2 YYEKEE (reference sequence). CDR3 sequence: CASSLTPGTGAGYTF. CDR3 nucleotide sequence: TGTGCCAGCAGCTTGACGCCTGGGACAGGGGCTGGCTACACCTTC.

This clone was seen only once. This chain joins TRBV7-2 and TRBJ2-5; D may be TRBD1 (6 bases). The CDR3 extends over 15 amino acids. Trimming shortened V by 5 bases and J by 5 bases, and 18 bases separated the two germline ends. CDR1 is SGHTA and CDR2 is FQGNSA in the germline V gene. CDR3 nucleotide sequence: TGTGCCAGCAGCGGAAGGAAGACAGGTTTTGAGACCCAGTACTTC. As protein: CASSGRKTGFETQYF.